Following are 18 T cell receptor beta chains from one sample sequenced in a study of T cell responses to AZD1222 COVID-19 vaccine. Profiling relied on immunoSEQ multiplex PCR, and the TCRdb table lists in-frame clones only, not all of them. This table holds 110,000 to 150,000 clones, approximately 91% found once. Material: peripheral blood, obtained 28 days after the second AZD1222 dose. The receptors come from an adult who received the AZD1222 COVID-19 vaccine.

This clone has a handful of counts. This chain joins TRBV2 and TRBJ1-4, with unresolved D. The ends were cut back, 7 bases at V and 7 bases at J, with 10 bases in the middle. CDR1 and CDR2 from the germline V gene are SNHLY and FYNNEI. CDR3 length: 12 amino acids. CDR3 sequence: CASTGDSEKLFF. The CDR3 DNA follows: TGTGCCAGCACAGGCGATAGTGAAAAACTGTTTTTT.

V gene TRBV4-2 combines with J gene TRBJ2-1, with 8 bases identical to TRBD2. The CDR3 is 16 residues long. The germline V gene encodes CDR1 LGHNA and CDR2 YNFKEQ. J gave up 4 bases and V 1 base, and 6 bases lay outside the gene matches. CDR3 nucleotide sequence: TGTGCCAGCAGCCAAGGGGGAGCGGGGGCGTACAATGAGCAGTTCTTC. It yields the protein CASSQGGAGAYNEQFF.

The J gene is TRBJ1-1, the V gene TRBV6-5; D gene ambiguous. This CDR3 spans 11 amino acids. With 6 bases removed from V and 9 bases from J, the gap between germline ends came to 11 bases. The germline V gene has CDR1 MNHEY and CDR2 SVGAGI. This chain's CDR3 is CASSEELKAFF. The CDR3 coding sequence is TGTGCCAGCAGCGAGGAACTCAAAGCTTTCTTT.

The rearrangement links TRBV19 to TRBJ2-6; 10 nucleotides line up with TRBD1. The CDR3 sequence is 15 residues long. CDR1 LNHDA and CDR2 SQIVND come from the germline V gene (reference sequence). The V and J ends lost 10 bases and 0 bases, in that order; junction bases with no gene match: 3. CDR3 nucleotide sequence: TGTGCCACCCGGGACAGGGGCTCTGGGGCCAACGTCCTGACTTTC. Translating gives CATRDRGSGANVLTF.

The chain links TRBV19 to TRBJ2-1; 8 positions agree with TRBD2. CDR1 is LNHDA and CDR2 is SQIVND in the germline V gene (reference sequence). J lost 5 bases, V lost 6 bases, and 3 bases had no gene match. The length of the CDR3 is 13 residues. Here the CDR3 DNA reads TGTGCCAGTAGCGCGGGGGGAAACAATGAGCAGTTCTTC. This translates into CASSAGGNNEQFF.

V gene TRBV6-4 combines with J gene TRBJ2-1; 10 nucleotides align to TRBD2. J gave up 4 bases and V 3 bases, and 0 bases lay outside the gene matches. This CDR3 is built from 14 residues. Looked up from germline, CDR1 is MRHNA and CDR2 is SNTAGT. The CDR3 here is CASSEAGGYNEQFF. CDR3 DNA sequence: TGTGCCAGCAGTGAAGCGGGAGGGTACAATGAGCAGTTCTTC.

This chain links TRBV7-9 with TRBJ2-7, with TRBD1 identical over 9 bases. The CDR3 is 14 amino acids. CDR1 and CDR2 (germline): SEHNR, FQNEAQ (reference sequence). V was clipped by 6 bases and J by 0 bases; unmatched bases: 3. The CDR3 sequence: CASSGTGSSYEQYF. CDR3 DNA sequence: TGTGCCAGCAGTGGGACAGGGAGCTCCTACGAGCAGTACTTC. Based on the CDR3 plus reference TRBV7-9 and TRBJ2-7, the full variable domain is DTGVSQNPRHKITKRGQNVTFRCDPISEHNRLYWYRQTLGQGPEFLTYFQNEAQLEKSRLLSDRFSAERPKGSFSTLEIQRTEQGDSAMYLCASSGTGSSYEQYFGPGTRLTVT.

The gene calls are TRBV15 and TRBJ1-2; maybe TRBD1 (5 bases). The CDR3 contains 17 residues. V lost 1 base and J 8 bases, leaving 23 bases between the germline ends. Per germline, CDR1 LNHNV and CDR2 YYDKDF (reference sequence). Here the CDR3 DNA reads TGTGCCACCAGCAGAGGAAATTCGGGGCGGGTTACTAAGGGCTACACCTTC. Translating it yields CATSRGNSGRVTKGYTF. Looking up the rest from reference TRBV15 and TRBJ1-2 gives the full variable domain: DAMVIQNPRYQVTQFGKPVTLSCSQTLNHNVMYWYQQKSSQAPKLLFHYYDKDFNNEADTPDNFQSRRPNTSFCFLDIRSPGLGDTAMYLCATSRGNSGRVTKGYTFGSGTRLTVV.

In DNA form, the CDR3 reads TGTGCCAGCAGTTTTACAGGGATTGAGCAGTACTTC. This translates into CASSFTGIEQYF. The chain is built from TRBV6-5 and TRBJ2-7; D perhaps matches TRBD1 (6 bases). The germline V gene encodes CDR1 MNHEY and CDR2 SVGAGI. The CDR3 covers 12 residues. V dropped 4 bases and J dropped 7 bases, with 11 bases sitting between them.

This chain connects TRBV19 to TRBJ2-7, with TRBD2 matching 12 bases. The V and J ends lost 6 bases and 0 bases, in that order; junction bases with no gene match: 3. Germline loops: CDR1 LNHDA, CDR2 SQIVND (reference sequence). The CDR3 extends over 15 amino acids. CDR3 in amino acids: CASSVTSGSSYEQYF. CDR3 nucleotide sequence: TGTGCCAGTAGCGTGACTAGCGGGAGCTCCTACGAGCAGTACTTC.

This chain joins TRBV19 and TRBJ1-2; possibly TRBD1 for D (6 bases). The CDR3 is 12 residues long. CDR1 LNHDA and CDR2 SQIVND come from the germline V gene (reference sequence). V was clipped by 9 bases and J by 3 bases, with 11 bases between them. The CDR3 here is CASQGMDYGYTF. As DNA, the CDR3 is TGTGCCAGCCAGGGGATGGACTATGGCTACACCTTC.

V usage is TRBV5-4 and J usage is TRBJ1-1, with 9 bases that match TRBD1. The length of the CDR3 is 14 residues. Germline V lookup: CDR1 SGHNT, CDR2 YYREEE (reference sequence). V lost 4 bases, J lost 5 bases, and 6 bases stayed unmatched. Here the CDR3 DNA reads TGTGCCAGCAGCCACGACAGGGGGAGGACTGAAGCTTTCTTT. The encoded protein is CASSHDRGRTEAFF.

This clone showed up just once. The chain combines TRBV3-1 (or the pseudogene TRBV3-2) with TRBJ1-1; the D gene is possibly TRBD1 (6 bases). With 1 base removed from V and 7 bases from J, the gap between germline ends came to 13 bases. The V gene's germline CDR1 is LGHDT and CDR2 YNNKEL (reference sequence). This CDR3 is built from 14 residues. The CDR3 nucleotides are TGTGCCAGCAGCCAAGGGTTGGACAGAAATGAAGCTTTCTTT. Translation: CASSQGLDRNEAFF.

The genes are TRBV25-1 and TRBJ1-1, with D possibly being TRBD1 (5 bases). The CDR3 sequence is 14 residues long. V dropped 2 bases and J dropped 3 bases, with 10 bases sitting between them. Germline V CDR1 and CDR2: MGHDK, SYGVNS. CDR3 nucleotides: TGTGCCAGCAGTGAAAGAACAGGATACACTGAAGCTTTCTTT. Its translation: CASSERTGYTEAFF.

The CDR3, as DNA: TGTGCCAGCAGCGCTGCACCGGGACAGGGTGGCACTGAAGCTTTCTTT. This codes for CASSAAPGQGGTEAFF. V is TRBV11-3 and J is TRBJ1-1; 9 bases agree with TRBD1. Germline loops: CDR1 SGHNT, CDR2 YENEEA. Germline trimming cut 5 bases from V and 4 bases from J; bases unmatched to any gene: 11. The CDR3 runs to 16 residues.

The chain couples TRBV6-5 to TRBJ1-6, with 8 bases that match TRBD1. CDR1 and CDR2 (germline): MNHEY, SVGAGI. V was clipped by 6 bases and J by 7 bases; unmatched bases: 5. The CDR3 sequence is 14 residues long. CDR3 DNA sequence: TGTGCCAGCAGCTTACAGGGGGGGAATTCACCCCTCCACTTT. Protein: CASSLQGGNSPLHF.

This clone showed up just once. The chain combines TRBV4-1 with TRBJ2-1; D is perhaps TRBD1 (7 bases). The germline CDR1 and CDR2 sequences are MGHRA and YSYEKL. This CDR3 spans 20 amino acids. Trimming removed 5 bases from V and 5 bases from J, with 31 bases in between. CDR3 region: CASSTRTTGAVTKTDNEQFF. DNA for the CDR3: TGCGCCAGCAGCACTCGGACTACAGGGGCCGTGACGAAGACAGACAATGAGCAGTTCTTC.

CDR3 region: CASSVESGTDTQYF. The DNA for the CDR3 is TGTGCCAGCAGCGTAGAAAGCGGCACAGATACGCAGTATTTT. This chain joins TRBV9 and TRBJ2-3, with D unclear. Germline-derived CDR1 and CDR2 are SGDLS and YYNGEE. V was pared by 0 bases and J by 1 base, with 6 bases between. The CDR3 spans 14 residues. The full variable domain, its missing parts supplied by reference TRBV9 and TRBJ2-3, is DSGVTQTPKHLITATGQRVTLRCSPRSGDLSVYWYQQSLDQGLQFLIQYYNGEERAKGNILERFSAQQFPDLHSELNLSSLELGDSALYFCASSVESGTDTQYFGPGTRLTVL.